The next 14 T cell receptor beta chains were all read from a single sample in a study of T-cell memory formation after mild COVID-19. TCRdb passed the 5' RACE reads through MiXCR, listing each CDR3 protein once. This sample has roughly 340,000 distinct CDR3 sequences; around 20% occur once, and the top ten carry approximately 22%. The specimen sequenced was PBMCs or a T cell subset sorted from them (not recorded which). These receptor sequences come from a man aged 18 to 29 who had mild COVID-19 (a few samples of this study predate the infection). Cell type and time point are not known.

Many counts were recorded for this clonotype. The chain is built from TRBV6-5 and TRBJ2-7; D uncertain. Trimming cost V 5 bases and J 3 bases, with 8 bases left between them. Germline lookup yields CDR1 MNHEY and CDR2 SVGAGI. The CDR3 length is 12 residues. The CDR3 is CASSGLRYEQYF. The CDR3 nucleotides read TGTGCCAGCAGTGGATTGCGCTACGAGCAGTACTTC.

J is TRBJ2-2 and V is TRBV7-2; TRBD1 matches at 7 bases. Germline assignment: CDR1 SGHTA and CDR2 FQGNSA. The CDR3 has 16 amino acids. Unmatched junction bases numbered 5, after V lost 0 bases and J lost 4 bases. CDR3 DNA: TGTGCCAGCAGCTTAGCCAGGGACAGTTTCACCGGGGAGCTGTTTTTT. This sequence encodes CASSLARDSFTGELFF.

This clonotype was detected a few times. The chain joins TRBV5-1 to TRBJ1-6, with 8 bases fitting TRBD1. This CDR3 region has 14 residues. The V and J ends lost 2 bases and 12 bases, in that order; junction bases with no gene match: 7. The germline gives CDR1 SGHRS, CDR2 YFSETQ. CDR3 amino acids: CASSLGQGGGPLHF. In DNA form, the CDR3 reads TGCGCCAGCAGCTTAGGACAGGGAGGAGGACCCCTCCACTTT. Variable domain in full (rest from reference TRBV5-1 and TRBJ1-6): KAGVTQTPRYLIKTRGQQVTLSCSPISGHRSVSWYQQTPGQGLQFLFEYFSETQRNKGNFPGRFSGRQFSNSRSEMNVSTLELGDSALYLCASSLGQGGGPLHFGNGTRLTVT.

V is TRBV7-9 and J is TRBJ2-7, with 7 bases matching TRBD1. V trimming: 0 bases; J trimming: 0 bases; junction bases outside the gene matches: 11. The CDR3 length is 18 residues. Germline values: CDR1 SEHNR, CDR2 FQNEAQ (reference sequence). This CDR3 is CASSLAQGSGQRSYEQYV. In DNA, the CDR3 is TGTGCCAGCAGCTTAGCGCAGGGGTCGGGACAGCGCTCCTACGAGCAGTACGTC.

This sequence joins TRBV9 and TRBJ1-4, with D possibly matching TRBD1 (5 bases). The CDR3 totals 14 residues. With 2 bases removed from V and 0 bases from J, the gap between germline ends came to 5 bases. Germline lookup yields CDR1 SGDLS and CDR2 YYNGEE. DNA for the CDR3: TGTGCCAGCAGCGTGACAGCAACTAATGAAAAACTGTTTTTT. Translation: CASSVTATNEKLFF.

This chain connects TRBV3-1 to TRBJ2-1; perhaps TRBD2 as D (6 bases). CDR1 and CDR2 (germline): LGHDT, YNNKEL (reference sequence). The V and J ends lost 4 bases and 6 bases respectively, with 22 bases between them. There are 17 residues in the CDR3. CDR3 coding DNA: TGTGCCAGCAGCCTCCTGGAGGGCCGCCGAGGGGTCAATGAGCAGTTCTTC. Protein product: CASSLLEGRRGVNEQFF.

This clonotype has just a few counts. CDR3 DNA sequence: TGTGCCAGCACCCCCTCCGGGTACTTCACAGATACGCAGTATTTT. This sequence encodes CASTPSGYFTDTQYF. V is TRBV6-2 or TRBV6-3 and J is TRBJ2-3; D remains unclear. V was trimmed by 7 bases and J by 2 bases, leaving 16 bases between them. The CDR3 loop spans 15 amino acids. Germline assignment: CDR1 MNHEY and CDR2 SVGEGT.

This rearrangement joins TRBV6-1 to TRBJ2-3, with D possibly TRBD1 on 6 matching bases. The CDR3 consists of 16 residues. The V end lost 4 bases, the J end lost 5 bases, and 19 bases lay between the germline ends. Germline V gives CDR1 MNHNS, CDR2 SASEGT. The CDR3 sequence: CASSGARRGFGDTQYF. The DNA of the CDR3 is TGTGCCAGCAGTGGCGCCCGCAGGGGCTTCGGAGATACGCAGTATTTT.

The CDR3 region is CASGEASLTGELFF. CDR3 sequence (DNA): TGTGCTAGTGGGGAGGCCTCCCTCACCGGGGAGCTGTTTTTT. The chain couples TRBV12-5 to TRBJ2-2; weak D call: TRBD2 (5 bases). CDR1 and CDR2 (germline): LGHNT, FRNRAP. There are 14 residues in the CDR3. V was cut by 6 bases and J by 4 bases, with 12 bases left in between.

The sample holds a few counts of this clonotype. This chain links TRBV4-1 with TRBJ1-5; tentatively, D is TRBD1 (5 bases). This CDR3 comprises 15 residues. V was shortened by 4 bases and J by 0 bases, with 10 bases between the two germline ends. Germline V gene sequence: CDR1 MGHRA, CDR2 YSYEKL. Here the CDR3 reads CASSLRTGSNQPQHF. CDR3 DNA: TGCGCCAGCAGCCTCCGAACAGGTAGCAATCAGCCCCAGCATTTT.

At least ten counts were recorded for this clonotype. This chain links TRBV7-6 with TRBJ2-2, with a tentative D call TRBD1 (5 bases). Looked up from germline, CDR1 is SGHVS and CDR2 is FNYEAQ. The CDR3 is 16 amino acids. V shed 1 base and J shed 1 base, with 10 bases lying between them. Written as DNA, the CDR3 is TGTGCCAGCAGCTTAGGGCAGGGTAGGAACACCGGGGAGCTGTTTTTT. Protein sequence: CASSLGQGRNTGELFF.

The V and J genes are TRBV15 and TRBJ1-1; 7 bases line up with TRBD1. The CDR3 length is 15 residues. Germline loops: CDR1 LNHNV, CDR2 YYDKDF (reference sequence). Unmatched junction bases numbered 16, after V lost 4 bases and J lost 11 bases. The CDR3 DNA sequence: TGTGCCACCAGCAACGGACAGGCCGGATTTCTGGGGGCTTTCTTT. Its translation: CATSNGQAGFLGAFF.

The table lists this clonotype with a few counts. The chain is built from TRBV6-6 and TRBJ2-7; 12 nucleotides match TRBD1. The CDR3 has 14 amino acids. The J segment lost 4 bases and the V segment lost 6 bases, leaving 4 bases of the junction unmatched. In germline, CDR1 is MNHNY, CDR2 SVGAGI (reference sequence). The CDR3 nucleotides are TGTGCCAGCAGGAGGGGACAGGGGGCATACGAGCAGTACGTC. Its translation is CASRRGQGAYEQYV.

This chain uses TRBV20-1 with TRBJ2-3; TRBD2 aligns across 11 bases. The CDR3 sequence is 14 residues long. In germline, CDR1 is DFQATT, CDR2 SNEGSKA (reference sequence). Trimming took 7 bases from V and 2 from J; bases not matched to a gene: 5. CDR3 nucleotide sequence: TGCAGTGGGGTAGCGGGGGGGCCCACAGATACGCAGTATTTT. Its translation is CSGVAGGPTDTQYF.